Presented here are 28 T cell receptor beta chains from one specimen sequenced in a study of CD8 T cells in ankylosing spondylitis (dated by TCRdb to 2016 to 2017). Their antigen targets remain unknown. Library construction relied on 5' RACE. Sequencing took place on an Illumina HiSeq 2500. Using fastp at Q25 and MiXCR, TCRdb reprocessed the public reads and kept productive beta chains. Rows are unified per CDR3 protein, each entry keeping the most common DNA and genes. For this sample there are more than 600,000 distinct CDR3 sequences; roughly 19% appear just once. Over 15% of the sample rests with the top ten. What the authors observed across the whole study: Blood from ankylosing spondylitis patients appeared to be characterized by a TCR beta motif composed of about eight highly homologous amino acid variants.

The sequenced sample consisted of blood, either unsorted or a sorted T cell fraction (not recorded which). Every receptor here comes from a male donor with ankylosing spondylitis.

The chain joins TRBV20-1 to TRBJ2-1; TRBD1 matches 7 bases. Trimming removed 6 bases from V and 5 bases from J; junction bases left unmatched: 16. Germline V lookup: CDR1 DFQATT, CDR2 SNEGSKA (reference sequence). This CDR3 contains 16 residues. CDR3 coding DNA: TGCAGTGCAGCTAATTCGACAGGGTGGTTTAACAATGAGCAGTTCTTC. Translation gives CSAANSTGWFNNEQFF.

This sequence joins TRBV7-8 and TRBJ1-4; 9 bases agree with TRBD1. The germline V gene has CDR1 SGHVS and CDR2 FQNEAQ. V trimming: 2 bases; J trimming: 2 bases; junction bases outside the gene matches: 6. CDR3 length equals 17 residues. This chain's CDR3 is CASSLWDRDRTNEKLFF. The CDR3 coding sequence is TGTGCCAGCAGCTTATGGGACAGGGACCGGACTAATGAAAAACTGTTTTTT.

This clonotype turned up a few times. The chain carries TRBV12-3 or TRBV12-4 and TRBJ2-7; D tentatively fits TRBD1 or TRBD2 (6 bases each). The CDR3 sequence is 14 residues long. V was shortened by 8 bases and J by 4 bases, with 18 bases between the two germline ends. The CDR3 sequence: CASGGPIRPYEQYF. As DNA, the CDR3 is TGTGCCAGCGGGGGGCCTATCCGGCCGTACGAGCAGTACTTC.

CDR3 sequence (DNA): TGTGCCACCAGCAGGCCTAGCGGGAGGGCCGTCGGCACAGATACGCAGTATTTT. This translates into CATSRPSGRAVGTDTQYF. The genes are TRBV15 and TRBJ2-3; 12 bases fit TRBD2. The J segment lost 1 base and the V segment lost 3 bases, leaving 8 bases of the junction unmatched. Germline V gives CDR1 LNHNV, CDR2 YYDKDF (reference sequence). This CDR3 has 18 residues.

In its sample, this clonotype was seen a few times. This rearrangement joins TRBV5-1 to TRBJ2-5; D gene unclear. The CDR3 contains 15 residues. Between the trimmed V and J ends, which lost 0 bases and 1 base, there was a span of 10 bases. CDR1 SGHRS and CDR2 YFSETQ come from the germline V gene. CDR3: CASSLAVWPQETQYF. CDR3 in DNA: TGCGCCAGCAGCTTGGCGGTATGGCCCCAAGAGACCCAGTACTTC.

In its sample, this clonotype was seen a few times. The gene calls are TRBV4-1 and TRBJ1-4, with no clear D. Germline loops: CDR1 MGHRA, CDR2 YSYEKL. The CDR3 is made up of 14 amino acids. V lost 3 bases to trimming and J lost 4 bases, with 9 bases between them. The CDR3 sequence: CASSQTWGNEKLFF. The CDR3 DNA follows: TGCGCCAGCAGCCAGACTTGGGGTAATGAAAAACTGTTTTTT.

This clonotype showed up many times. The CDR3 coding sequence is TGTGCCAGCAGCTTCCGGGACAGATACAATGAGCAGTTCTTC. Protein sequence: CASSFRDRYNEQFF. The rearrangement joins TRBV7-9 to TRBJ2-1; 7 nucleotides agree with TRBD1. The CDR3 runs to 14 residues. The junction had 3 bases not matched to a gene; V was cut back by 3 bases and J by 4 bases. Germline CDR1 and CDR2: SEHNR and FQNEAQ (reference sequence).

This clonotype was detected a few times. V gene TRBV2 combines with J gene TRBJ2-5, with 11 nucleotides matching TRBD2. This CDR3 has 15 amino acids. The trim removed 6 bases at V and 3 bases at J, leaving 6 bases unmatched. Per germline, CDR1 SNHLY and CDR2 FYNNEI. The CDR3 DNA reads as TGTGCCAGCAGCCCCTCGACTAGCGGGAAAGAGACCCAGTACTTC. It yields the protein CASSPSTSGKETQYF. The full variable domain, its missing parts supplied by reference TRBV2 and TRBJ2-5, is EPEVTQTPSHQVTQMGQEVILRCVPISNHLYFYWYRQILGQKVEFLVSFYNNEISEKSEIFDDQFSVERPDGSNFTLKIRSTKLEDSAMYFCASSPSTSGKETQYFGPGTRLLVL.

This clonotype was recorded many times. V usage is TRBV12-3 or TRBV12-4 and J usage is TRBJ2-3, with TRBD1 matching 7 bases. V was pared by 3 bases and J by 1 base, with 4 bases of the junction left unmatched. The CDR3 has 15 amino acids. The CDR3 DNA follows: TGTGCCAGCAGTTTTAATACAGGGGGCACAGATACGCAGTATTTT. Its translation: CASSFNTGGTDTQYF.

This clonotype occurred a few times. The chain joins TRBV4-3 to TRBJ2-1; either TRBD1 or TRBD2 may fit D (5 bases each). Germline V gene lookup returns CDR1 LGHNA and CDR2 YSLEER. CDR3 length: 14 amino acids. V lost 5 bases, J lost 5 bases, and 13 bases lay in between. DNA of the CDR3: TGCGCCAGCAGCACCGGGACCGGGGACAATGAGCAGTTCTTC. Translation gives CASSTGTGDNEQFF.

V and J are TRBV5-4 and TRBJ2-1; TRBD2 agrees at 8 bases. Looked up from germline, CDR1 is SGHNT and CDR2 is YYREEE (reference sequence). This CDR3 has 16 amino acids. The J segment lost 6 bases and the V segment lost 0 bases, leaving 8 bases of the junction unmatched. In DNA form, the CDR3 reads TGTGCCAGCAGCTTGGCCGGGGGGGCCTCTATCAATGAGCAGTTCTTC. Its translation is CASSLAGGASINEQFF.

This clonotype turned up a few times. The V and J genes are TRBV28 and TRBJ2-5, with TRBD2 as a possible D gene (7 bases). The V gene's germline CDR1 is MDHEN and CDR2 SYDVKM. The germline V and J ends were trimmed by 5 bases and 9 bases, with 13 bases remaining between them. This CDR3 region has 12 residues. CDR3 nucleotide sequence: TGTGCCAGCAGTCTAAGGGGGGGGCCCCAGTACTTC. Translation gives CASSLRGGPQYF.

Only a few counts were recorded for this clonotype. J is TRBJ2-1 and V is TRBV4-2; 15 bases match TRBD2. J was trimmed by 0 bases and V by 5 bases; bases with no gene match: 8. CDR3 length: 19 amino acids. Germline V gene lookup returns CDR1 LGHNA and CDR2 YNFKEQ. The CDR3 sequence is CASSGPGTSGGSSYNEQFF. CDR3 coding DNA: TGTGCCAGCAGCGGGCCGGGGACTAGCGGGGGGAGCTCCTACAATGAGCAGTTCTTC.

This clonotype showed up just a few times. The chain has TRBV12-3 or TRBV12-4 and TRBJ2-1; 11 bases agree with TRBD2. The CDR3 totals 15 residues. Unmatched junction bases numbered 9, after V lost 5 bases and J lost 9 bases. For the CDR3, the DNA is TGTGCCAGCAGTCCCGGGGTAGCGGGGGGGAGTGAGCAGTTCTTC. Protein sequence: CASSPGVAGGSEQFF.

V is TRBV12-3 or TRBV12-4 and J is TRBJ2-7; 10 bases are shared with TRBD2. The CDR3 length is 19 residues. Germline trimming cut 8 bases from V and 0 bases from J; bases unmatched to any gene: 19. CDR3 region: CASCPELGTSASYSYEQYF. In DNA form, the CDR3 reads TGTGCCAGCTGCCCCGAGCTTGGGACTAGCGCGAGCTACTCCTACGAGCAGTACTTC.

The chain employs TRBV9 and TRBJ2-1; D may match TRBD1 or TRBD2 (5 bases each). V was shortened by 3 bases and J by 5 bases, with 30 bases between the two germline ends. Germline V gene lookup returns CDR1 SGDLS and CDR2 YYNGEE. The CDR3 totals 20 residues. CDR3 protein: CASSGTLATGPYLPNNEQFF. In DNA form, the CDR3 reads TGTGCCAGCAGCGGGACACTGGCGACGGGACCCTACCTACCGAACAATGAGCAGTTCTTC. The full variable domain, its missing parts supplied by reference TRBV9 and TRBJ2-1, is DSGVTQTPKHLITATGQRVTLRCSPRSGDLSVYWYQQSLDQGLQFLIQYYNGEERAKGNILERFSAQQFPDLHSELNLSSLELGDSALYFCASSGTLATGPYLPNNEQFFGPGTRLTVL.

This clonotype has more than one count but fewer than ten. CDR3 DNA sequence: TGTGCCAGCACCTCAGGGATGTTGGGCTACACCTTC. As protein: CASTSGMLGYTF. This chain joins TRBV6-2 or TRBV6-3 and TRBJ1-2; D is possibly TRBD1 (5 bases). The V and J ends lost 7 bases and 8 bases respectively, with 14 bases between them. The CDR3 loop spans 12 amino acids. The V gene's germline CDR1 is MNHEY and CDR2 SVGEGT.

The genes are TRBV20-1 and TRBJ2-5; the D gene is possibly TRBD2 (6 bases). Trimming took 1 base from V and 5 from J, leaving 14 bases between them. Germline V CDR1 and CDR2: DFQATT, SNEGSKA (reference sequence). The CDR3 spans 14 residues. CDR3 in DNA: TGCAGTGCTAGAGTAGGCCTAGCGAAGGAGACCCAGTACTTC. Its protein product is CSARVGLAKETQYF.

The gene calls are TRBV20-1 and TRBJ2-5, with TRBD1 matching over 9 bases. CDR3 length: 16 residues. Germline V gene data show CDR1 as DFQATT and CDR2 as SNEGSKA (reference sequence). The trim removed 6 bases at V and 3 bases at J, leaving 14 bases unmatched. The CDR3 DNA sequence: TGCAGTGCCATGGACAGGGGAGGGGGGAGCGAAGAGACCCAGTACTTC. This gives the protein CSAMDRGGGSEETQYF.

V gene TRBV29-1 combines with J gene TRBJ2-7, with 9 bases that match TRBD2. The germline V gene encodes CDR1 SQVTM and CDR2 ANQGSEA. The CDR3 runs to 12 residues. The trim removed 4 bases at V and 6 bases at J, leaving 4 bases unmatched. In nucleotides, the CDR3 is TGCAGCGTTGTAGGGACTAGCAGCGAGCAGTACTTC. Protein product: CSVVGTSSEQYF.

The CDR3 bases are TGTGCCAGCACCTCGGACAGGGTCTCCTACGAGCAGTACTTC. Protein sequence: CASTSDRVSYEQYF. The V and J genes are TRBV6-1 and TRBJ2-7; TRBD1 matches at 8 bases. The CDR3 loop spans 14 amino acids. The V gene's germline CDR1 is MNHNS and CDR2 SASEGT. V lost 7 bases, J lost 0 bases, and 5 bases stayed unmatched.

This clonotype was detected a few times. V and J are TRBV15 and TRBJ2-1, with TRBD2 matching 9 bases. In germline, CDR1 is LNHNV, CDR2 YYDKDF (reference sequence). V shed 1 base and J 9 bases; nucleotides not matched to a gene: 4. This CDR3 contains 14 residues. The CDR3 loop reads CATSRGTSDGEQFF. CDR3 sequence (DNA): TGTGCCACCAGCAGAGGGACTAGCGACGGTGAGCAGTTCTTC.

This chain links TRBV6-4 with TRBJ2-1; 7 bases are shared with TRBD1. Germline CDR1 MRHNA, CDR2 SNTAGT. The CDR3 has 13 residues. The junction had 3 bases not matched to a gene; V was cut back by 5 bases and J by 5 bases. DNA for the CDR3: TGTGCCAGCAGTCGGGACAGACACAATGAGCAGTTCTTC. Translating it yields CASSRDRHNEQFF.

This clonotype was detected a few times. The chain uses TRBV7-6 and TRBJ2-5; 8 bases match TRBD2. CDR1 and CDR2 (germline): SGHVS, FNYEAQ. V dropped 1 base and J dropped 5; count of bases not matched to a gene: 6. The CDR3 is made up of 15 amino acids. Written as DNA, the CDR3 is TGTGCCAGCAGCTTAGACGGGAGGGCCGGGGAGACCCAGTACTTC. Translating it yields CASSLDGRAGETQYF.

The gene calls are TRBV12-3 or TRBV12-4 and TRBJ2-3, with D tentatively TRBD2 (6 bases). CDR3 length: 17 residues. V gave up 3 bases and J gave up 2 bases, with 18 bases separating them. The CDR3 region is CASSFAEASVVTDTQYF. The CDR3 bases are TGTGCCAGCAGTTTTGCGGAGGCTAGCGTCGTCACAGATACGCAGTATTTT.

V usage is TRBV12-3 or TRBV12-4 and J usage is TRBJ1-2; D might be TRBD1 (5 bases). The CDR3 runs to 13 residues. The V and J ends lost 3 bases and 12 bases respectively, with 17 bases between them. For the CDR3, the DNA is TGTGCCAGCAGTTTTTCCCGCGGGACCCCAGACACCTTC. Protein sequence: CASSFSRGTPDTF.

This clonotype was counted a few times. The V gene is TRBV10-3, the J gene TRBJ2-1, with TRBD2 matching over 7 bases. Unmatched junction bases numbered 14, after V lost 8 bases and J lost 7 bases. Looked up from germline, CDR1 is ENHRY and CDR2 is SYGVKD. The CDR3 totals 15 residues. The CDR3 bases are TGTGCCATCGGCGGAGGAGGGAGGGGTGGGAATGAGCAGTTCTTC. Its protein is CAIGGGGRGGNEQFF.

The chain uses TRBV5-1 and TRBJ2-2, with D possibly called TRBD1 or TRBD2 (5 bases each). V was shortened by 2 bases and J by 0 bases, with 14 bases between the two germline ends. The CDR3 extends over 17 amino acids. The germline CDR1 and CDR2 sequences are SGHRS and YFSETQ. CDR3 in DNA: TGCGCCAGCAGCTTAGTCATGAGGGGTGCGAACACCGGGGAGCTGTTTTTT. This sequence encodes CASSLVMRGANTGELFF. Variable domain in full (rest from reference TRBV5-1 and TRBJ2-2): KAGVTQTPRYLIKTRGQQVTLSCSPISGHRSVSWYQQTPGQGLQFLFEYFSETQRNKGNFPGRFSGRQFSNSRSEMNVSTLELGDSALYLCASSLVMRGANTGELFFGEGSRLTVL.